This T cell receptor beta chain is drawn from a study of Ad26.COV2.S vaccination and SARS-CoV-2 variants. Produced via immunoSEQ multiplex PCR; TCRdb's table is partial and in-frame only. The table shows roughly 400,000 clones, with around 91% occurring only once. Sample treatment: some 20 received Ad26.COV2.S at low or high dose, single or two shots; roughly five received placebo; per-sample allocation not given. Samples analyzed were those drawn on day 63 after the first vaccine or placebo injection. The CDR3 length is 15 residues. V gave up 7 bases and J gave up 4 bases, with 17 bases separating them. The germline V gene encodes CDR1 MNHEY and CDR2 SMNVEV (reference sequence).

The sequence was obtained from a person aged 18 to 59 who received the Ad26.COV2.S COVID-19 vaccine or a placebo. The chain uses TRBV27 and TRBJ1-3; tentatively, D is TRBD1 (5 bases). The starting material was peripheral blood, obtained in a trial of Ad26.COV2.S vaccine versus placebo. The CDR3 sequence: CASKIRQLWGNTIYF. CDR3 DNA: TGTGCCAGCAAAATACGACAGCTCTGGGGAAACACCATATATTTT.